The 14 T cell receptor beta chains below come from one sample, sequenced in a study of Ad26.COV2.S vaccination and SARS-CoV-2 variants. Repertoires were generated with immunoSEQ multiplex PCR, while TCRdb's copy carries only in-frame clones and drops some. The sample carries 350,000 to 550,000 clones, approximately 89% recorded once. Treatment in this sample: some 20 received Ad26.COV2.S at low or high dose, single or two shots; about 5 received placebo; per-sample allocation not given. Sample collection was performed on day 63 after the first vaccine or placebo injection. The source was peripheral blood, collected in a trial of Ad26.COV2.S vaccine versus placebo. The receptors here all came from a person between 18 and 60 years old who received the Ad26.COV2.S COVID-19 vaccine or a placebo.

Here the CDR3 reads CASSQDRAEAYGYTF. The CDR3 nucleotides read TGCGCCAGCAGCCAAGATCGGGCAGAGGCCTATGGCTACACCTTC. The rearrangement links TRBV4-3 to TRBJ1-2, with no clear D. This CDR3 comprises 15 residues. Trimming cost V 0 bases and J 4 bases, with 12 bases left between them. Germline CDR1 reads LGHNA; CDR2 reads YSLEER.

The V gene is TRBV3-1 (or the pseudogene TRBV3-2), the J gene TRBJ1-2, with D unclear. Germline V gene sequence: CDR1 LGHDT, CDR2 YNNKEL (reference sequence). Trimming took 3 bases from V and 4 from J, leaving 9 bases between them. The CDR3 extends over 13 amino acids. CDR3 sequence reads: CASSQRQIYGYTF. CDR3 DNA: TGTGCCAGCAGCCAGCGACAAATCTATGGCTACACCTTC.

The V gene is TRBV24-1, the J gene TRBJ1-1; D not certain. Trimming removed 5 bases at V and 0 bases at J, with 9 bases between. In germline, CDR1 is KGHDR, CDR2 SFDVKD. The CDR3 consists of 14 residues. Here the CDR3 reads CATSGGVLNTEAFF. CDR3 coding DNA: TGTGCCACCAGTGGTGGGGTTTTGAACACTGAAGCTTTCTTT.

This clone was detected once. V is TRBV5-1 and J is TRBJ2-1, with 10 nucleotides matching TRBD2. Germline V gene lookup returns CDR1 SGHRS and CDR2 YFSETQ. This CDR3 comprises 16 residues. Losses at the gene ends were 2 bases for V and 6 bases for J; bases not matched to a gene: 8. In DNA, the CDR3 is TGCGCCAGCAGCTTACCTAGCGGGAGTGTCGGCAATGAGCAGTTCTTC. Its protein is CASSLPSGSVGNEQFF. The variable domain in full, with the rest retrieved from reference TRBV5-1 and TRBJ2-1, is KAGVTQTPRYLIKTRGQQVTLSCSPISGHRSVSWYQQTPGQGLQFLFEYFSETQRNKGNFPGRFSGRQFSNSRSEMNVSTLELGDSALYLCASSLPSGSVGNEQFFGPGTRLTVL.

The chain carries TRBV6-6 and TRBJ2-3; 14 nucleotides line up with TRBD2. Germline values: CDR1 MNHNY, CDR2 SVGAGI (reference sequence). Trimming cost V 10 bases and J 8 bases; bases outside gene matches: 11. The CDR3 loop spans 15 amino acids. CDR3 sequence: CAITPGLAGVGTQYF. The CDR3 nucleotides read TGTGCCATTACACCGGGACTAGCGGGAGTTGGTACGCAGTATTTT.

The chain carries TRBV10-3 and TRBJ1-2; a weak D match, TRBD1 (5 bases). The CDR3 extends over 13 amino acids. Trimming pared 11 bases from V and 0 bases from J, leaving 13 bases between. Germline lookup yields CDR1 ENHRY and CDR2 SYGVKD. The CDR3 is CASGAPSNYGYTF. For the CDR3, the DNA is TGTGCCTCCGGGGCGCCATCTAACTATGGCTACACCTTC.

The rearrangement uses TRBV5-4 and TRBJ1-3; D is ambiguous. Trimming removed 0 bases at V and 8 bases at J, with 12 bases between. The length of the CDR3 is 14 residues. Germline-derived CDR1 and CDR2 are SGHNT and YYREEE (reference sequence). CDR3 loop: CASSLGPPKDTIYF. The CDR3 DNA reads TGTGCCAGCAGCTTGGGACCTCCGAAGGACACCATATATTTT. The whole variable domain, filled in from reference TRBV5-4 and TRBJ1-3, reads ETGVTQSPTHLIKTRGQQVTLRCSSQSGHNTVSWYQQALGQGPQFIFQYYREEENGRGNFPPRFSGLQFPNYSSELNVNALELDDSALYLCASSLGPPKDTIYFGEGSWLTVV.

The chain has TRBV10-3 and TRBJ2-2; a possible D gene is TRBD1 (6 bases). There are 12 residues in the CDR3. V lost 9 bases, J lost 4 bases, and 9 bases lay in between. Germline V gene data show CDR1 as ENHRY and CDR2 as SYGVKD. The CDR3 nucleotides read TGTGCCATACTACAGGGCACCGGGGAGCTGTTTTTT. Protein: CAILQGTGELFF.

The CDR3 is CASSQGASNQPQHF. Written as DNA, the CDR3 is TGTGCCAGCAGTCAGGGTGCGAGCAATCAGCCCCAGCATTTT. The chain links TRBV6-2 or TRBV6-3 to TRBJ1-5; tentative D call: TRBD1 (5 bases). The CDR3 extends over 14 amino acids. V lost 5 bases and J lost 1, with 9 bases in between. Germline V lookup: CDR1 MNHEY, CDR2 SVGEGT.

The J gene is TRBJ2-5, the V gene TRBV2, with TRBD2 identical over 8 bases. V lost 7 bases and J lost 7; bases outside the gene matches: 14. Germline V gives CDR1 SNHLY, CDR2 FYNNEI. This CDR3 has 15 residues. CDR3 nucleotides: TGTGCCAGCAAGGTCCGAGCGGGGGTCTCTGGGACCCAGTACTTC. Amino acids: CASKVRAGVSGTQYF.

This chain connects TRBV10-3 to TRBJ1-4, with 12 bases identical to TRBD1. The length of the CDR3 is 15 residues. With V trimmed by 4 bases and J by 6 bases, 3 bases remained unmatched. CDR1 and CDR2 (germline): ENHRY, SYGVKD. The CDR3 loop reads CAISGGQGAYEKLFF. Here the CDR3 DNA reads TGTGCCATCAGTGGGGGACAGGGGGCTTATGAAAAACTGTTTTTT.

V is TRBV29-1 and J is TRBJ2-3; 8 bases fit TRBD2. The CDR3 sequence is 12 residues long. V gave up 6 bases and J gave up 6 bases; unmatched junction bases: 5. Germline V gene data show CDR1 as SQVTM and CDR2 as ANQGSEA. The CDR3 sequence is CSVGTSSDTQYF. CDR3 nucleotides: TGCAGCGTGGGGACTAGTTCGGATACGCAGTATTTT.

The V call is TRBV5-8, the J call TRBJ1-5; 8 bases align to TRBD1. The V segment lost 6 bases and the J segment 4 bases; nucleotides outside the gene matches: 9. This CDR3 region has 15 residues. Germline CDR1 SGHTS, CDR2 YDEGEE. CDR3 nucleotide sequence: TGTGCCAGCACCTCGGGACAGGTCATTAATCAGCCCCAGCATTTT. Translation gives CASTSGQVINQPQHF.

CDR3 sequence: CASSQDSGYSGNTIYF. Here the CDR3 DNA reads TGCGCCAGCAGCCAAGACTCTGGTTACTCTGGAAACACCATATATTTT. The V call is TRBV4-3, the J call TRBJ1-3; D gene uncertain. Trimming removed 0 bases at V and 0 bases at J, with 9 bases between. The germline CDR1 and CDR2 sequences are LGHNA and YSLEER. This CDR3 is 16 amino acids long.